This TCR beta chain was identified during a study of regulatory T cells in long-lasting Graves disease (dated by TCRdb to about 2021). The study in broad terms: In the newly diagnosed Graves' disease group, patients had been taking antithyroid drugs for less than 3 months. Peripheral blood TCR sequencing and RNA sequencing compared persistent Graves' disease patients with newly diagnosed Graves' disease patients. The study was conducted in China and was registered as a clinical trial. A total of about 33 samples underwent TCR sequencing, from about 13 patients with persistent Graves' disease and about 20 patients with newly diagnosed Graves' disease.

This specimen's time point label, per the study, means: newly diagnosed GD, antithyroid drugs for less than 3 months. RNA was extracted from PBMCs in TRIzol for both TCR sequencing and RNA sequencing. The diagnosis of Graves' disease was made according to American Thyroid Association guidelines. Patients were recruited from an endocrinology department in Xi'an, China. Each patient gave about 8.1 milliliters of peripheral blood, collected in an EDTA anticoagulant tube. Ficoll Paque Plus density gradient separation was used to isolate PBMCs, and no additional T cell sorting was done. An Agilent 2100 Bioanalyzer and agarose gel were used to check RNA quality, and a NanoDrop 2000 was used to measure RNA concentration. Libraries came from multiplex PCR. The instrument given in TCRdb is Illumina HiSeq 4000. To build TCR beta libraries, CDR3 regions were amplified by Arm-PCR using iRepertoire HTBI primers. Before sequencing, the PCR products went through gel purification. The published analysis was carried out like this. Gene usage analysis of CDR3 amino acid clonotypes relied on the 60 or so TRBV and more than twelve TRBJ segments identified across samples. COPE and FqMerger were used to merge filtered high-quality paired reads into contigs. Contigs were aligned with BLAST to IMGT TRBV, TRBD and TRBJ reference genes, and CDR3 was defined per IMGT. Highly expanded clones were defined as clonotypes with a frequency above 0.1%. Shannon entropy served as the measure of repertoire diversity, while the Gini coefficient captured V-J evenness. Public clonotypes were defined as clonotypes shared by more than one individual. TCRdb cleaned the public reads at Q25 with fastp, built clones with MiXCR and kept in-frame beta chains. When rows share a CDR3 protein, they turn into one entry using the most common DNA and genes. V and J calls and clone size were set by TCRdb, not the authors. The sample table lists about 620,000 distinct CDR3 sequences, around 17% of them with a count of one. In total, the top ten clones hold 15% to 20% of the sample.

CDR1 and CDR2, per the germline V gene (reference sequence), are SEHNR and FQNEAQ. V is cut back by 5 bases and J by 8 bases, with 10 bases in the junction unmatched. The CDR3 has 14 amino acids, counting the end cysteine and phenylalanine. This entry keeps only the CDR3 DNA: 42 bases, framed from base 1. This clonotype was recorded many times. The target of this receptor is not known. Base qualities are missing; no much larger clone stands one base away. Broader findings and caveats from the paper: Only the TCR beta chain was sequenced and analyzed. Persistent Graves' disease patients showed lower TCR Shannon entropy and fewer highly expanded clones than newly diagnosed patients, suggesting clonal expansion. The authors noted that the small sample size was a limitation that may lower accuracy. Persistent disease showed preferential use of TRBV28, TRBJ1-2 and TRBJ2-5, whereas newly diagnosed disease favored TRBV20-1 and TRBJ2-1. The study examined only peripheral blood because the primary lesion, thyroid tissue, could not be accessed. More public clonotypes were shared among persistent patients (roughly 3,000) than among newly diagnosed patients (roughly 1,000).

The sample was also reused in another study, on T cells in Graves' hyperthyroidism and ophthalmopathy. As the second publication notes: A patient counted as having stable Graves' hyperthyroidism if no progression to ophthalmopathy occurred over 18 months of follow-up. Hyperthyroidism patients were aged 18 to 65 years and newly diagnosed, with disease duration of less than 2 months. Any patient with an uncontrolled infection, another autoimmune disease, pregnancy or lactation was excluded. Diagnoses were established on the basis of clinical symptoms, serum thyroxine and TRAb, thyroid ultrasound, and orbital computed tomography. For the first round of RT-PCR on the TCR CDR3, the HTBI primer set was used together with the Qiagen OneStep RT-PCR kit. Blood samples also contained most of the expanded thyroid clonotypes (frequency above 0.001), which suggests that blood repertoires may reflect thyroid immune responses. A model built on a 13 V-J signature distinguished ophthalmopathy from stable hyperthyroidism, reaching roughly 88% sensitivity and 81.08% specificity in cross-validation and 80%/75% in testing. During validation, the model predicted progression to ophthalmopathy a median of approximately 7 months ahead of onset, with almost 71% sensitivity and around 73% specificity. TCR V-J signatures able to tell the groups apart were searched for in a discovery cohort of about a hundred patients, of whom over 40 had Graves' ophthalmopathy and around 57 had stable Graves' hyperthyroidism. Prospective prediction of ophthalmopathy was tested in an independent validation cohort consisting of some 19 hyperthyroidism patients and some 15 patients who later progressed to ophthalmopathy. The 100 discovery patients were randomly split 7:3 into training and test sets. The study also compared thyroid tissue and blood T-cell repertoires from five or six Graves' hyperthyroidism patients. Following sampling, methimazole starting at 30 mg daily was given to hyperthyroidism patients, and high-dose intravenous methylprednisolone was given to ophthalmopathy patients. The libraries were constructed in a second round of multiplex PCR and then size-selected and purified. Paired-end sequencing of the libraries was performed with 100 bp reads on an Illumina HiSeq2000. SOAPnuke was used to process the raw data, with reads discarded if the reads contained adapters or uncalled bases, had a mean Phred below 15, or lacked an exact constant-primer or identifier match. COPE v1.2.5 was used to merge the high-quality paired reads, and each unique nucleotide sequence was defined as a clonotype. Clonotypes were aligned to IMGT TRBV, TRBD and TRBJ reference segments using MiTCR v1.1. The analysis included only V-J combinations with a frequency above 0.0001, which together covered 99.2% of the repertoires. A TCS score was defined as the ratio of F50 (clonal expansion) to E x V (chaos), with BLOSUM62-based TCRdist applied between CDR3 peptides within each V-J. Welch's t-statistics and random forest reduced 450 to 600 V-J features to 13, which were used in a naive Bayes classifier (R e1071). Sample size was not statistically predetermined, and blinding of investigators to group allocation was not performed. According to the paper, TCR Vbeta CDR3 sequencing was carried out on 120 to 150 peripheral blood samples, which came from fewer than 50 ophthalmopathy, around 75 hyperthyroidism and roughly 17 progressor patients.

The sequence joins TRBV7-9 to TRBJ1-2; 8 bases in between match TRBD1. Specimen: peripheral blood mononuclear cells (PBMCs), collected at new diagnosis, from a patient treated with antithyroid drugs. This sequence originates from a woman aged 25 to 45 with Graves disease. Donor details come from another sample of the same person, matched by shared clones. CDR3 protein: CASSPSQGAEGYTF. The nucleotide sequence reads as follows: TGTGCCAGCAGCCCGAGCCAGGGGGCGGAAGGCTACACCTTC. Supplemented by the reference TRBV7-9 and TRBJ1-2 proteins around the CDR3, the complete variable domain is DTGVSQNPRHKITKRGQNVTFRCDPISEHNRLYWYRQTLGQGPEFLTYFQNEAQLEKSRLLSDRFSAERPKGSFSTLEIQRTEQGDSAMYLCASSPSQGAEGYTFGSGTRLTVV.